This TCR beta chain originates from a study of cytomegalovirus exposure and HLA in healthy donors (dated by TCRdb to about 2017). About the investigation overall: According to an earlier analysis of 550 to 750 of the donors, 150 million to 200 million T cells yielded 117 million unique TCR beta sequences and around 280 Gb of sequence data. Because of strong linkage in the cohort, 4 to 6 DR-DQ haplotypes were treated as single units for association and clustering. Rather than drawing on any new phenotypic data, the later analysis identified candidate immune exposures from TCR beta sequences and the way those sequences occurred across donors. Roughly 310 gigabases of sequencing data and 70 million to 85 million unique TCR sequences were included in an early release covering 500 to 750 HLA-typed donors. The study used immunosequencing to profile the T cell repertoires of 670 or so subjects and linked those repertoires to cytomegalovirus serostatus. Donor age, sex, ethnicity and CMV serostatus were collected together with the repertoire data. Both class I and class II loci were covered by HLA typing, at four-digit resolution. A later analysis re-analyzed previously published TCR beta repertoires from 650 to 800 donors and added high-resolution HLA genotyping to study TCR occurrence patterns. Of the roughly 400 genotyped donors, 65% to 90% fell in the genetic ancestry cluster associated with self-reported Caucasian donors. The study was designed to test whether signatures of past pathogen exposure could be identified by cataloging public T cell receptors. High-throughput TCR immunosequencing, statistical association of individual TCRs with disease status, and machine learning were combined to predict cytomegalovirus infection status. Typing coverage differed by locus: A, B, C, DRB1 and DQB1 were typed in about 620-640 donors, DQA1 in roughly 510, DPA1 in around 580, and DPB1 in 450 to 480. Genome-wide SNP genotypes for about 65% of the roughly 670 donors were used in a later genetic analysis, which treated that subset as a discovery cohort. Along with the approximately 600-subject first cohort, a separate validation cohort of over a hundred different subjects was used. Every repertoire in the discovery cohort had been generated on one and the same sequencing platform. Across 300 to 400 genotyped donors of the cohort, an average of about 220,000 unique TCR beta nucleotide sequences per donor were sequenced, and roughly a sixth of those sequences were non-productive. An earlier analysis of 587 of the donors applied high-throughput TCR beta sequencing to assess whether each TCR beta V gene segment acted as functional or pseudogenic.

Study-wide conclusions, independent of this receptor: The study gave a list of 150 to 200 TCR beta chains associated with cytomegalovirus. A later analysis associated 15,000 to 20,000 TCR beta sequences with specific HLA alleles at a false discovery rate of 0.05. According to a later genetic analysis, donors in an Asian-associated ancestry cluster had fewer N-insertions in productive TCRs than the approximately 630-donor mean. A cluster of highly shared sequence variants was judged likely to represent a technical artifact of the sequencing pipeline. According to a later analysis, parvovirus B19, influenza, CMV and Epstein-Barr virus appeared linked to several top co-occurrence clusters. In a later analysis, TCR association rates were found to vary across HLA loci, with the most associated TCRs seen for DRB1 alleles and the fewest for HLA-C alleles. It was suggested by the authors that the approach could potentially be generalized to other disease states and immunological phenotypes. Compared with equally common non-associated chains, HLA-associated TCR beta chains in a later analysis were more clonally expanded and had lower generation probabilities. A further reported finding was that TCR beta sequences accurately predicted the HLA-A and HLA-B alleles for most subjects in the first cohort. In this cohort, only TCR beta chains were sequenced, and detectable features were limited by the absence of alpha or paired-chain data. A later genetic analysis associated a missense DCLRE1C variant with V-gene and J-gene trimming of TCR beta chains, and an independent cohort replicated the association. The 87-base-pair reads could not distinguish some IMGT-functional V segments, including TRBV6-2 and TRBV6-3, so those segments were excluded. A few of the identified cytomegalovirus-associated TCR beta chains were confirmed in vitro to be specific for cytomegalovirus antigens. An earlier analysis of some 560 of the donors showed that most TCR beta V segments appeared in productive rearrangements either about 87% or about 30% of the time, which broadly matched IMGT annotations. In both the original and validation cohorts, the classifier was reported to diagnose cytomegalovirus status with high specificity and sensitivity. Because some donors lacked HLA typing at each locus, the association tests relied only on the typed subset. A later analysis found that most CMV-associated TCR beta chains appeared HLA-restricted, with HLA associations seemingly driven largely by CMV exposure. Sequencing depth was assumed to be roughly uniform across donors in the presence/absence analyses, though that assumption may not hold. Because counts were too low, under 20 rarely observed V segments, including chromosome 9 orphons, were left out of the earlier analysis of a few hundred of the donors. Immune exposure information for the cohort was limited to CMV serostatus. Linkage disequilibrium might explain the correlated functional status among segregating V segments, but an unknown experimental factor could not be ruled out. While some public TCRs were present in many individuals, most TCR sequences turned up only very rarely across donors. When HLA alleles, especially DR and DQ, strongly co-occurred, TCR associations were difficult to assign to individual alleles.

From the cysteine through the phenylalanine, the CDR3 covers 15 amino acids. Here the CDR3 DNA is all that survives: 45 bases in frame from base 1. Trimming at the junction amounts to 5 bases on V and 8 bases on J, and the germline ends lie 18 bases apart. According to the germline V gene, CDR1 reads MNHEY and CDR2 reads SVGAGI. Comment on this clone: The antigen it recognizes is unknown. The sample holds no much larger clone one base away, and base qualities are not on file.

The cohort consisted of approximately 670 healthy bone marrow donors. At the time of sampling, every cohort member was nominally healthy, though immune exposures that went unrecorded were likely present. The donor was CMV seropositive and belonged to the group of 250 to 300 seropositive cohort members. A peripheral blood sample was provided by each donor, and peripheral blood mononuclear cells were used for TCR beta sequencing. Genomic DNA was extracted from the blood cell samples with the Qiagen DNeasy Blood Extraction Kit. The library came from the immunoSEQ multiplex PCR assay. For the multiplex PCR, a mixture combining 60 forward primers for TCR Vbeta segments and 13 reverse primers for TCR Jbeta segments was used. The CDR3 region of rearranged TCR beta genes was amplified from genomic DNA with a multiplex PCR assay. On the Illumina HiSeq System, the amplified TCR beta libraries were sequenced as 87-base-pair reads. The source study handled its data this way. Across the 500 to 750 repertoires, a later analysis counted 78 million or so unique TCR beta chains, roughly 11 million of which were shared by at least two donors. A nearest-neighbor algorithm error-corrected the raw reads and collapsed the reads into unique sequences, merging closely related sequences to remove PCR and sequencing errors. To assign V, D and J gene segments, CDR3 sequences were aligned to IMGT reference sequences. Each retained sequence needed at least a six-nucleotide match to both a V gene segment and a J gene segment. A rearrangement counted as productive if the CDR3 had no stop codons and remained in frame with V and J, and every other rearrangement counted as non-productive. CDR3 was defined by IMGT convention, running from the second conserved V-encoded cysteine to the conserved J-encoded phenylalanine. Sequences without an unambiguous match to a single V gene segment were excluded from the earlier analysis of about 630 of the donors. An earlier analysis of about 600 of the donors called V segments functional above 56.7% productive rearrangements and segregating when the between-donor standard deviation exceeded 5%. A statistical classification framework was built to diagnose cytomegalovirus status from the catalog of TCR beta chain sequences. In a later analysis, V and J genes were assigned by comparing TCR nucleotide sequences against IMGT/GENE-DB human TR gene sequences. In a later analysis, CDR3 sequences and most-parsimonious VDJ recombination scenarios were assigned using the TCRdist pipeline. A later analysis defined each TCR beta chain by its CDR3 amino acid sequence plus V-gene family, and excluded reads lacking a unique V-gene family. A later analysis removed 500 to 650 highly shared, low-generation-probability nucleotide sequences to deal with suspected cross-contamination and a sequencing artifact. In a later analysis, a clonal expansion index was calculated for each public chain from normalized within-repertoire ranks of inferred template counts. In a later analysis, generation probabilities were computed using a VDJ recombination model fitted to out-of-frame rearrangements, and the results were checked against IGoR. In a later analysis, TCR-TCR, TCR-HLA and TCR-CMV co-occurrence was scored with hypergeometric tests, and a repertoire-size bias correction was applied to TCR pairs. False discovery rates were estimated in a later analysis by permuting HLA or CMV assignments 20 times. In a later analysis, co-occurring TCRs were grouped using DBSCAN, with TCRdist sequence similarity added in when clustering inside HLA-allele-positive subsets. For co-occurrence clustering, repertoires with fewer than 30,000 or more than 120,000 public chains were excluded, along with about five repertoires with anomalous nucleotide sharing. Drawn from immuneACCESS, this table holds only the in-frame rearrangements with V and J called that TCRdb kept. Clones are partly lost; checked studies trace under half to an unresolved V gene and leave the rest unexplained. The V and J calls and clone size were taken over from that table, and D and trimming were inferred from the DNA. This sample is represented by some 150,000 clones; around 67% of them were singletons. 4.3% of the sample rests with the top ten.

The specimen sequenced was PBMCs. This sequence uses TRBV6-5 and TRBJ1-4, with TRBD1 tentatively as D gene (6 bases match). The source of this sequence is a man in his late teens or twenties in good health and CMV-seropositive. The base sequence is TGTGCCAGCAGTACGCAGACAGGCTTAAGAGAAAAACTGTTTTTT. Its product reads: CASSTQTGLREKLFF.